This T cell receptor (beta chain) originates from a study of blood T cell repertoires in COVID-19. As for the study in general: From T cells, B-cell-depleted T cells, or PBMCs came the material, which was cDNA or gDNA.

Authors' methods: Nucleated cell counts were estimated from reference gene primer amplification. Sequencing used immunoSEQ multiplex PCR; TCRdb keeps in-frame clones, though not all of them. The DNA was the basis for D and trimming; V, J and clone size are from that table. The sample shows 200,000 to 250,000 clones, around 92% of them seen only once. In germline, CDR1 is PRHDT, CDR2 FYEKMQ (reference sequence). V lost 5 bases to trimming and J lost 12 bases, with 11 bases between them. The CDR3 extends over 12 amino acids. The sequencing sample was made of peripheral blood. The receptor's source is a man aged 30-40 years with acute or convalescent COVID-19. This chain connects TRBV13 to TRBJ1-6; no clear D. CDR3 DNA sequence: TGTGCCAGCAGCGGAAGGAGATTACCCCTCCACTTT. Amino acid sequence: CASSGRRLPLHF.